Listed below are T cell receptor beta chains from one sample, sequenced in a study of T cell repertoires in ileal Crohn's disease. Sequencing was performed with immunoSEQ multiplex PCR; in TCRdb, only in-frame clones are kept and a portion is missing. This sample has fewer than 16,000 clones, with 80% found just once. The sequenced sample was ileal tissue. These receptor sequences come from an adult with Crohn's disease. Each CDR3 is given with its conserved first and last residue. Fields, in order: D gene, J gene, clone size, V gene, CDR3 DNA, CDR3 protein. The D gene is left open where the match is weak. Not all rows give a size; the values are once, few, many and, for expanded clones, a class.

>-|TRBJ2-3|-|TRBV27
TGTGCCAGCAGTTTGACGGCTCGGGGTGCGGCAGATACGCAGTATTTT
CASSLTARGAADTQYF
>-|TRBJ1-1|-|TRBV4-1
TGCGCCAGCAGGCGAGACACTGAAGCTTTCTTT
CASRRDTEAFF
>-|TRBJ1-2|-|TRBV6-5
TGTGCCAGCACCCCGGAGAGGGGCTACACCTTC
CASTPERGYTF
>-|TRBJ2-1|-|TRBV9
TGTGCCAGCAGCCCCGGGACTCTGGGTCACAATGAGCAGTTCTTC
CASSPGTLGHNEQFF
>TRBD2|TRBJ2-3|-|TRBV11-1
TGTGCCAGCAGCTTAGCAGGGGTGCTAGCGGGGGTCACAGATACGCAGTATTTT
CASSLAGVLAGVTDTQYF
>-|TRBJ1-6|-|TRBV7-8
TGTGCCAGCAGCTTCGGGGAGGGTCCTAACCTAGGGTCACCCCTCCACTTT
CASSFGEGPNLGSPLHF
>TRBD1|TRBJ1-5|-|TRBV6-1
TGTGCCAGCAGTGAATTGGGGGACAGAGATCAGCCCCAGCATTTT
CASSELGDRDQPQHF
>-|TRBJ1-2|few|TRBV6-4
TGTGCCAGCAGCCCCGGACATCTTGCGGGGCCTCATGGCTACACCTTC
CASSPGHLAGPHGYTF
>TRBD1|TRBJ1-5|-|TRBV2
TGTGCCAGCAGGCCGGGGACAGGGGAGGCCCAGCCCCAGCATTTT
CASRPGTGEAQPQHF
>-|TRBJ1-2|-|TRBV6-1
TGTGCCAGCAGCGAGTATGACTATGGCTACACCTTC
CASSEYDYGYTF
>TRBD1|TRBJ2-2|-|TRBV5-4
TGTGCCAGCAGCTTGGCTGGGACAGCGAACACCGGGGAGCTGTTTTTT
CASSLAGTANTGELFF
>-|TRBJ1-5|once|TRBV28
TGTGCCAGCAGTTTGCGGGGGCGGGCTCAGCCCCAGCATTTT
CASSLRGRAQPQHF
>-|TRBJ1-6|-|TRBV5-1
TGCGCCAGCAGCTCTGACGGGACATCGGGGTCACCCCTCCACTTT
CASSSDGTSGSPLHF
>-|TRBJ1-2|-|TRBV10-3
TGTGCCATCAGTGATCCCAACTCGAACTATGGCTACACCTTC
CAISDPNSNYGYTF
>-|TRBJ1-1|-|TRBV9
TGTGCCAGCAGCGTAGCCACAGGCTCGGAAGCTTTCTTT
CASSVATGSEAFF
>-|TRBJ1-2|-|TRBV4-1
TGCGCCAGCAGCCAAGATCGGCTGTCTGATAGCTTGGAGGGCTACACCTTC
CASSQDRLSDSLEGYTF
>-|TRBJ2-4|few|TRBV2
TGTGCCAGCAGTGAAGCCAGTACTAGCTTGGGAAACATTCAGTACTTC
CASSEASTSLGNIQYF
>-|TRBJ2-3|-|TRBV15
TGTGCCACCAGCAGAGATAGGGCTAGCGATACGCAGTATTTT
CATSRDRASDTQYF
>TRBD2|TRBJ2-1|few|TRBV30
TGTGCCTGGAGGGGACTAGCGGGAGCCGGGGGCAATGAGCAGTTCTTC
CAWRGLAGAGGNEQFF
>-|TRBJ1-1|once|TRBV4-1
TGCGCCAGCAGCCAAGCCCCCCAGGGTGTGAACACTGAAGCTTTCTTT
CASSQAPQGVNTEAFF
>-|TRBJ2-3|-|TRBV9
TGTGCCAGCAGCCCCCGAGGCCCCCTCACAGATACGCAGTATTTT
CASSPRGPLTDTQYF
>-|TRBJ1-5|-|TRBV12-5
TGTGCTAGTGGTACTCAGGGGACTAGCAATCAGCCCCAGCATTTT
CASGTQGTSNQPQHF